This T cell receptor beta chain is drawn from a study of lymphopenia after photon versus proton radiotherapy (dated by TCRdb to the late 2010s). A note on the overall study: Photon and proton radiation therapy were compared by the study for their immunological effects in patients with gastrointestinal tumors who developed high-grade lymphopenia. The cohort included approximately 22 patients with gastrointestinal tumors who developed lymphopenia after receiving either photon or proton therapy. The goal of the study was to characterize the differences between the two radiation modalities in how they affect the immune system.

In the case of this clone: Which antigen it targets is not known. Base qualities are not recorded, but no much larger clone differs from it by a single base.

The protocol used for the library was the immunoSEQ multiplex PCR assay. Alongside multiparametric flow cytometry, deep sequencing of rearranged TCR beta loci was used to profile the T cell repertoires. The immuneACCESS repertoire file appears here via TCRdb, limited to in-frame rearrangements. These files lack a portion of the clones; in checked studies, under half of the deficit traces to unresolved V genes, and the cause of the others is not known. The sample records about 83,000 clones, around 88% of which are singletons. About 1.3% of the sample is taken by the ten largest. What the work shows at the level of the full study, not this receptor alone: Across the cohort, among patients who died, a greater drop in TCR diversity after the nadir was inversely correlated with overall survival time. The survival association was examined only in patients who died, and the authors described better survival with proton therapy as a possibility, not as a demonstrated result. Proton-treated patients stayed relatively stable during treatment, while photon-treated patients lost naive T cells and TCR diversity and gained effector/memory populations. Once the lymphocyte count had reached its nadir, the repertoires of photon-treated patients showed oligoclonal expansion, particularly of CD8+ Temra cells, and this expansion drove the decline in diversity.

From its cysteine to its phenylalanine, the CDR3 spans 16 amino acids. The entry retains the CDR3 DNA only, 48 bases that are in frame from base 1. V loses 0 bases of germline sequence and J loses 2 bases, and the interval between the two ends is 11 bases. CDR1 LNHNV and CDR2 YYDKDF were looked up in the germline V gene (reference sequence). The chain uses TRBV15 and TRBJ1-5, with the D gene too uncertain to name. This specimen consisted of peripheral blood, obtained from a patient treated with proton-based radiotherapy. This TCR came from a man aged 60 to 75 with pancreatic cancer. DNA sequence: TGTGCCACCAGCAGAGAGTATGGGGAGGGCAATCAGCCCCAGCATTTT. Its protein is CATSREYGEGNQPQHF.